Each of the 13 T cell receptor beta chains below was sequenced from the same sample in a study of blood T cell repertoires in COVID-19. Repertoires were generated with immunoSEQ multiplex PCR, while TCRdb's copy carries only in-frame clones and drops some. The table has 200,000 to 250,000 clones, 87% seen once; the top ten hold less than 14%. The sequenced material came from PBMCs or T cells enriched from blood (not recorded which). These receptors were collected from a man aged 30 to 39 who had recovered from COVID-19.

The genes are TRBV7-6 and TRBJ1-2; D is unresolved. Trimming removed 4 bases at V and 4 bases at J, with 16 bases between. CDR1 is SGHVS and CDR2 is FNYEAQ in the germline V gene. The CDR3 runs 15 residues. The CDR3 sequence: CASSSFGEGIYGYTF. CDR3 nucleotide sequence: TGTGCCAGCAGCTCCTTCGGGGAGGGCATCTATGGCTACACCTTC.

The V gene is TRBV24-1, the J gene TRBJ2-1; 7 bases map to TRBD2. The CDR3 is 14 amino acids. Germline V gene lookup returns CDR1 KGHDR and CDR2 SFDVKD. Germline trimming cut 6 bases from V and 5 bases from J; bases unmatched to any gene: 6. The CDR3 sequence: CATSPGGSNNEQFF. CDR3 DNA: TGTGCCACCAGTCCCGGCGGGAGTAACAATGAGCAGTTCTTC.

The chain links TRBV7-2 to TRBJ2-7; maybe TRBD2 (6 bases). Germline lookup yields CDR1 SGHTA and CDR2 FQGNSA. V was trimmed by 7 bases and J by 3 bases, leaving 16 bases between them. The CDR3 spans 14 residues. The CDR3 bases are TGTGCCAGCACCCTGGGGCTAGCGAGCTACGAGCAGTACTTC. Translation gives CASTLGLASYEQYF.

This clone was counted a single time. In the same sample, other DNA sequences code for this CDR3. The V call is TRBV3-1 (or the pseudogene TRBV3-2), the J call TRBJ1-3; no firm D call. The CDR3 length is 12 residues. CDR1 is LGHDT, CDR2 YNNKEL, per germline (reference sequence). Trimming pared 1 base from V and 4 bases from J, leaving 2 bases between. The CDR3: CASSQAGNTIYF. The CDR3 bases are TGTGCCAGCAGCCAAGCAGGAAACACCATATATTTT.

The chain combines TRBV5-6 with TRBJ1-2, with TRBD1 identical over 9 bases. CDR3 length: 13 residues. Unmatched junction bases numbered 10, after V lost 9 bases and J lost 7 bases. From germline, CDR1 is SGHDT and CDR2 YYEEEE. In DNA form, the CDR3 reads TGTGCCACCGCTAGGACAGGGGAATCTGGCTACACCTTC. Amino acids: CATARTGESGYTF.

The chain couples TRBV5-1 to TRBJ2-7; TRBD2 matches at 7 bases. The CDR3 loop spans 14 amino acids. Germline-derived CDR1 and CDR2 are SGHRS and YFSETQ. After removal of 4 bases from V and 3 bases from J, the junction contained 7 bases not matched to a gene. Here the CDR3 DNA reads TGCGCCAGCAGCATCTCCGGGACTAACTACGAGCAGTACTTC. This translates into CASSISGTNYEQYF.

J is TRBJ1-1 and V is TRBV10-2; perhaps TRBD1 as D (5 bases). The CDR3 covers 13 residues. CDR1 is WSHSY and CDR2 is SAAADI in the germline V gene. Trimming removed 5 bases from V and 5 bases from J, with 12 bases in between. The CDR3 DNA follows: TGCGCCAGCAGTCAACAGGAGGGGACTGAAGCTTTCTTT. Translated: CASSQQEGTEAFF.

J is TRBJ1-6 and V is TRBV3-1 (or the pseudogene TRBV3-2), with D uncertain. Trimming pared 1 base from V and 7 bases from J, leaving 2 bases between. Germline lookup yields CDR1 LGHDT and CDR2 YNNKEL (reference sequence). CDR3 length: 12 amino acids. The CDR3, as DNA: TGTGCCAGCAGCCAAGCGAATTCACCCCTCCACTTT. Its protein product is CASSQANSPLHF.

The chain carries TRBV7-3 and TRBJ2-3; 14 nucleotides match TRBD2. Looked up from germline, CDR1 is SGHTA and CDR2 is FQGTGA. The CDR3 length is 17 residues. J gave up 6 bases and V 2 bases, and 7 bases lay outside the gene matches. CDR3 nucleotide sequence: TGTGCCAGCAGCTTAGGGTTGACTAGCGGGGGGGCGGATACGCAGTATTTT. Residues: CASSLGLTSGGADTQYF.

The genes are TRBV5-8 and TRBJ1-1, with a weak D call TRBD1 (5 bases). V was clipped by 5 bases and J by 13 bases, with 18 bases between them. Germline values: CDR1 SGHTS, CDR2 YDEGEE. The CDR3 has 12 residues. The CDR3 region is CASSQGLAPGFF. CDR3 DNA sequence: TGTGCCAGCAGTCAGGGTTTAGCCCCCGGTTTCTTT.

CDR3 protein: CASSLGVLRYGYTF. The CDR3 DNA sequence: TGTGCCAGCAGCTTGGGAGTACTCCGCTATGGCTACACCTTC. The J gene is TRBJ1-2, the V gene TRBV5-6; no clear D gene. Per germline, CDR1 SGHDT and CDR2 YYEEEE. The CDR3 runs 14 residues. Deletions cut 0 bases from V and 4 bases from J, with 10 bases between.

This rearrangement joins TRBV18 to TRBJ1-3; D gene ambiguous. Trimming left V 5 bases short and J 0 bases short, with 8 bases between. Germline CDR1 KGHSH, CDR2 LQKENI. The CDR3 consists of 14 residues. DNA of the CDR3: TGTGCCAGCTCAGCAGGATACTCTGGAAACACCATATATTTT. It is translated as CASSAGYSGNTIYF.

CDR3 sequence: CASSFLARGNTIYF. CDR3 coding DNA: TGTGCCAGCAGTTTCCTGGCCCGTGGAAACACCATATATTTT. The chain carries TRBV28 and TRBJ1-3, with D unclear. The germline CDR1 and CDR2 sequences are MDHEN and SYDVKM. The CDR3 runs to 14 residues. The ends were cut back, 3 bases at V and 3 bases at J, with 9 bases in the middle.